This is a list of T cell receptor beta chains from one sample in a study of blood T cells in healthy people across ages. TCRdb fed the 5' RACE reads into MiXCR, producing one record per CDR3 protein. This sample has 1.5 million to 2 million distinct CDR3 sequences; roughly 49% occur once, and the top ten carry approximately 2%. The specimen sequenced was blood. The source of these receptors is a woman aged 40 to 49 in good health. The CDR3 runs from the conserved cysteine through the conserved F or W. Each record gives: CDR3 length, J gene, clone size, V gene, D gene, CDR3 protein, CDR3 DNA. D genes are given only for firm matches. The listing skips clone size in some rows; elsewhere it reads once, few, many or a size class.

len: 16; j_gene: TRBJ1-2; abundance: few; v_gene: TRBV4-2; d_gene: NA; CDR3aa: CASSQETGTANYGYTF; CDR3nt: TGTGCCAGCAGCCAAGAAACAGGGACGGCTAACTATGGCTACACCTTC
len: 14; j_gene: TRBJ1-2; abundance: NA; v_gene: TRBV7-2; d_gene: NA; CDR3aa: CASSLRGASHGYTF; CDR3nt: TGTGCCAGCAGCCTCCGCGGGGCGTCCCATGGCTACACCTTC
len: 13; j_gene: TRBJ2-1; abundance: NA; v_gene: TRBV7-2; d_gene: NA; CDR3aa: CASSPGAVDEQFF; CDR3nt: TGTGCCAGCAGCCCGGGGGCGGTGGATGAGCAGTTCTTC
len: 13; j_gene: TRBJ2-7; abundance: NA; v_gene: TRBV29-1; d_gene: TRBD1; CDR3aa: CSGSRGRGGEQYF; CDR3nt: TGCAGCGGATCAAGGGGGCGCGGTGGCGAGCAGTACTTC
len: 15; j_gene: TRBJ2-5; abundance: few; v_gene: TRBV12-3/TRBV12-4; d_gene: TRBD2; CDR3aa: CASSFQGGGEETQYF; CDR3nt: TGTGCCAGCAGTTTCCAAGGCGGGGGTGAAGAGACCCAGTACTTC
len: 16; j_gene: TRBJ2-4; abundance: NA; v_gene: TRBV7-2; d_gene: TRBD1; CDR3aa: CASSADRGAAKNIQYF; CDR3nt: TGTGCCAGCAGCGCGGACAGGGGCGCGGCCAAAAACATTCAGTACTTC
len: 14; j_gene: TRBJ2-1; abundance: NA; v_gene: TRBV5-1; d_gene: NA; CDR3aa: CASSLGGARNVQFF; CDR3nt: TGCGCCAGCAGCTTGGGGGGGGCGAGAAATGTGCAGTTCTTC
len: 13; j_gene: TRBJ2-1; abundance: few; v_gene: TRBV5-6; d_gene: TRBD2; CDR3aa: CASGRGGWNEQFF; CDR3nt: TGTGCCAGCGGGCGGGGGGGATGGAATGAGCAGTTCTTC
len: 13; j_gene: TRBJ2-3; abundance: NA; v_gene: TRBV20-1; d_gene: TRBD1; CDR3aa: CSVSGTVTDTQYF; CDR3nt: TGCAGTGTTTCGGGGACAGTCACAGATACGCAGTATTTT
len: 14; j_gene: TRBJ2-1; abundance: NA; v_gene: TRBV5-1; d_gene: TRBD2; CDR3aa: CASSLVAGAGEQFF; CDR3nt: TGCGCCAGCAGCTTGGTAGCGGGGGCCGGTGAGCAGTTCTTC
len: 17; j_gene: TRBJ2-7; abundance: few; v_gene: TRBV7-2; d_gene: NA; CDR3aa: CASSERILGQLSYEQYF; CDR3nt: TGTGCCAGCAGCGAGAGAATTTTGGGGCAACTAAGCTACGAGCAGTACTTC
len: 12; j_gene: TRBJ2-7; abundance: NA; v_gene: TRBV29-1; d_gene: TRBD2; CDR3aa: CSGIAGSLPQYF; CDR3nt: TGCAGCGGAATAGCGGGCTCCCTCCCGCAGTACTTC
len: 12; j_gene: TRBJ1-2; abundance: few; v_gene: TRBV28; d_gene: NA; CDR3aa: CATPGGNYGYTF; CDR3nt: TGTGCCACCCCCGGAGGGAACTATGGCTACACCTTC
len: 19; j_gene: TRBJ1-2; abundance: once; v_gene: TRBV7-2; d_gene: TRBD1; CDR3aa: CASSLDFWDRDITNYGYTF; CDR3nt: TGTGCCAGCAGCTTGGACTTTTGGGACAGGGATATTACTAACTATGGCTACACCTTC
len: 17; j_gene: TRBJ2-3; abundance: few; v_gene: TRBV12-3/TRBV12-4; d_gene: TRBD2; CDR3aa: CASSSGLAGVSTDTQYF; CDR3nt: TGTGCCAGCAGTTCCGGACTAGCGGGGGTTAGCACAGATACGCAGTATTTT
len: 15; j_gene: TRBJ2-7; abundance: NA; v_gene: TRBV9; d_gene: NA; CDR3aa: CASSASWGFTYEQYF; CDR3nt: TGTGCCAGCAGCGCCTCCTGGGGATTCACCTACGAGCAGTACTTC
len: 19; j_gene: TRBJ2-1; abundance: few; v_gene: TRBV4-1; d_gene: TRBD2; CDR3aa: CASSIGLAGGLSSYNEQFF; CDR3nt: TGCGCCAGCAGCATCGGACTAGCGGGGGGCCTCAGCTCCTACAATGAGCAGTTCTTC
len: 17; j_gene: TRBJ2-2; abundance: once; v_gene: TRBV3-1; d_gene: TRBD2; CDR3aa: CASSQDQAGVGTGELFF; CDR3nt: TGTGCCAGCAGCCAAGACCAAGCGGGGGTTGGGACCGGGGAGCTGTTTTTT
len: 10; j_gene: TRBJ1-4; abundance: few; v_gene: TRBV6-6; d_gene: NA; CDR3aa: CASQGEKLFF; CDR3nt: TGTGCCAGTCAGGGTGAAAAACTGTTTTTT
len: 15; j_gene: TRBJ2-7; abundance: NA; v_gene: TRBV25-1; d_gene: TRBD2; CDR3aa: CASRPAGTRSHEQYF; CDR3nt: TGTGCCAGCAGGCCCGCTGGGACTAGGAGCCACGAGCAGTACTTC
len: 13; j_gene: TRBJ2-7; abundance: NA; v_gene: TRBV6-5; d_gene: TRBD1; CDR3aa: CASSQPGGYEQYF; CDR3nt: TGTGCCAGCTCACAACCAGGGGGCTACGAGCAGTACTTC
len: 16; j_gene: TRBJ1-5; abundance: NA; v_gene: TRBV6-1; d_gene: NA; CDR3aa: CASSEDWTHPNQPQHF; CDR3nt: TGTGCCAGCAGTGAAGATTGGACACACCCTAATCAGCCCCAGCATTTT
len: 15; j_gene: TRBJ2-7; abundance: NA; v_gene: TRBV4-1; d_gene: NA; CDR3aa: CASSPTAGQLYEQYF; CDR3nt: TGCGCCAGCAGCCCGACGGCGGGACAGCTCTACGAGCAGTACTTC
len: 16; j_gene: TRBJ2-1; abundance: few; v_gene: TRBV12-3/TRBV12-4; d_gene: NA; CDR3aa: CASTPQGLSSYNEQFF; CDR3nt: TGTGCCAGCACCCCTCAGGGGTTAAGCTCCTACAATGAGCAGTTCTTC
len: 10; j_gene: TRBJ2-1; abundance: NA; v_gene: TRBV25-1; d_gene: NA; CDR3aa: CASSELIQFF; CDR3nt: TGTGCCAGCAGTGAATTAATCCAGTTCTTC
len: 17; j_gene: TRBJ2-1; abundance: NA; v_gene: TRBV7-2; d_gene: TRBD1; CDR3aa: CASSLDRGASSYNEQFF; CDR3nt: TGTGCCAGCAGCCTGGACAGGGGGGCGAGCTCCTACAATGAGCAGTTCTTC
len: 14; j_gene: TRBJ2-1; abundance: NA; v_gene: TRBV12-3/TRBV12-4; d_gene: NA; CDR3aa: CASSLGRWNNEQFF; CDR3nt: TGTGCCAGCAGTTTAGGGCGTTGGAACAATGAGCAGTTCTTC
len: 15; j_gene: TRBJ1-5; abundance: NA; v_gene: TRBV20-1; d_gene: TRBD1; CDR3aa: CSARDWGQGTRPQHF; CDR3nt: TGCAGTGCTAGAGATTGGGGACAGGGGACTCGCCCCCAGCATTTT
len: 17; j_gene: TRBJ2-6; abundance: NA; v_gene: TRBV20-1; d_gene: NA; CDR3aa: CSAGRNRPRSGANVLTF; CDR3nt: TGCAGTGCTGGCCGGAACAGGCCCCGCTCTGGGGCCAACGTCCTGACTTTC
len: 17; j_gene: TRBJ1-6; abundance: NA; v_gene: TRBV27; d_gene: NA; CDR3aa: CASSLEVRTAGPSPLHF; CDR3nt: TGTGCCAGCAGTTTAGAGGTACGGACAGCAGGGCCTTCACCCCTCCACTTT
len: 13; j_gene: TRBJ2-7; abundance: NA; v_gene: TRBV4-3; d_gene: NA; CDR3aa: CASSQGPEDEQYF; CDR3nt: TGCGCCAGCAGCCAAGGACCGGAGGACGAGCAGTACTTC
len: 14; j_gene: TRBJ2-1; abundance: NA; v_gene: TRBV5-6; d_gene: NA; CDR3aa: CASSLGHYYNEQFF; CDR3nt: TGTGCCAGCAGCCTCGGACACTACTACAATGAGCAGTTCTTC
len: 14; j_gene: TRBJ1-1; abundance: NA; v_gene: TRBV5-1; d_gene: NA; CDR3aa: CASSLAREDTEAFF; CDR3nt: TGCGCCAGCAGCTTGGCGCGGGAAGACACTGAAGCTTTCTTT
len: 15; j_gene: TRBJ2-5; abundance: once; v_gene: TRBV7-9; d_gene: NA; CDR3aa: CASSLAAGSLGTQYF; CDR3nt: TGTGCCAGCAGCTTAGCGGCAGGGAGTCTCGGGACCCAGTACTTC
len: 13; j_gene: TRBJ2-5; abundance: NA; v_gene: TRBV28; d_gene: NA; CDR3aa: CASREGLQETQYF; CDR3nt: TGTGCCAGCAGGGAGGGACTTCAGGAGACCCAGTACTTC
len: 12; j_gene: TRBJ2-5; abundance: few; v_gene: TRBV6-2/TRBV6-3; d_gene: NA; CDR3aa: CASSGHQETQYF; CDR3nt: TGTGCCAGCAGCGGCCACCAAGAGACCCAGTACTTC
len: 14; j_gene: TRBJ2-7; abundance: NA; v_gene: TRBV20-1; d_gene: NA; CDR3aa: CSARDAGAAYEQYF; CDR3nt: TGCAGTGCTAGAGATGCGGGGGCGGCCTACGAGCAGTACTTC
len: 15; j_gene: TRBJ1-4; abundance: few; v_gene: TRBV6-6; d_gene: NA; CDR3aa: CASTSSGAGVGKLFF; CDR3nt: TGTGCCAGCACCTCATCCGGGGCAGGGGTGGGAAAACTGTTTTTT
len: 14; j_gene: TRBJ2-7; abundance: few; v_gene: TRBV28; d_gene: NA; CDR3aa: CASSSADSSYEQYF; CDR3nt: TGTGCCAGCAGTTCAGCTGACAGCTCCTACGAGCAGTACTTC
len: 15; j_gene: TRBJ2-3; abundance: few; v_gene: TRBV28; d_gene: TRBD1; CDR3aa: CASSFGQGFTDTQYF; CDR3nt: TGTGCCAGCAGTTTCGGACAGGGCTTCACAGATACGCAGTATTTT
len: 17; j_gene: TRBJ2-5; abundance: once; v_gene: TRBV6-5; d_gene: TRBD1; CDR3aa: CASSYSGTGGVGNEQYF; CDR3nt: TGTGCCAGCAGTTACTCAGGGACAGGGGGCGTAGGCAATGAGCAGTACTTC
len: 14; j_gene: TRBJ1-2; abundance: NA; v_gene: TRBV28; d_gene: NA; CDR3aa: CASSFPTPPYGYTF; CDR3nt: TGTGCCAGCAGTTTCCCGACTCCTCCATATGGCTACACCTTC
len: 15; j_gene: TRBJ2-1; abundance: few; v_gene: TRBV20-1; d_gene: TRBD2; CDR3aa: CSAQGLAGGILRRFF; CDR3nt: TGCAGTGCCCAGGGACTAGCGGGGGGGATTTTACGCAGGTTCTTC
len: 14; j_gene: TRBJ2-7; abundance: NA; v_gene: TRBV20-1; d_gene: NA; CDR3aa: CSARGRQNSYEQYF; CDR3nt: TGCAGTGCTAGAGGACGGCAGAACTCCTACGAGCAGTACTTC
len: 12; j_gene: TRBJ1-2; abundance: NA; v_gene: TRBV19; d_gene: TRBD1; CDR3aa: CASGQGAAGYTF; CDR3nt: TGTGCCAGTGGACAGGGGGCGGCTGGCTACACCTTC
len: 14; j_gene: TRBJ2-7; abundance: few; v_gene: TRBV20-1; d_gene: NA; CDR3aa: CSAREDVLSYEQYF; CDR3nt: TGCAGTGCTAGAGAGGACGTTCTCTCCTACGAGCAGTACTTC
len: 10; j_gene: TRBJ1-2; abundance: NA; v_gene: TRBV20-1; d_gene: TRBD1; CDR3aa: CIGRGNGYTF; CDR3nt: TGCATCGGCAGGGGGAATGGCTACACCTTC
len: 16; j_gene: TRBJ2-1; abundance: few; v_gene: TRBV6-2/TRBV6-3; d_gene: NA; CDR3aa: CASSPESRGSYNEQFF; CDR3nt: TGTGCCAGCAGCCCCGAAAGTAGAGGCTCCTACAATGAGCAGTTCTTC
len: 13; j_gene: TRBJ2-6; abundance: few; v_gene: TRBV6-6; d_gene: NA; CDR3aa: CASSQPPYYVLTF; CDR3nt: TGTGCCAGCAGTCAACCCCCGTACTACGTCCTGACTTTC
len: 13; j_gene: TRBJ2-7; abundance: NA; v_gene: TRBV29-1; d_gene: NA; CDR3aa: CSAQGQNSYEQYF; CDR3nt: TGCAGCGCCCAAGGACAGAACTCCTACGAGCAGTACTTC
len: 17; j_gene: TRBJ2-5; abundance: few; v_gene: TRBV20-1; d_gene: TRBD2; CDR3aa: CSASEWGTSGRQETQYF; CDR3nt: TGCAGTGCTAGTGAATGGGGGACTAGCGGCCGACAAGAGACCCAGTACTTC
len: 19; j_gene: TRBJ2-1; abundance: NA; v_gene: TRBV12-3/TRBV12-4; d_gene: TRBD1; CDR3aa: CASSSGTGKGLWVFYEQFF; CDR3nt: TGTGCCAGCAGTTCGGGGACAGGGAAGGGGCTATGGGTCTTTTACGAGCAGTTCTTC